This entry lists 17 T cell receptor beta chains sequenced from one sample in a study of control samples from healthy donors and cancer patients. Clones were sequenced by immunoSEQ multiplex PCR, and TCRdb holds only the in-frame ones, with some missing. The repertoire holds just over 150,000 clones, with roughly 90% as singletons. The sample consisted of blood. Receptors originate from a man in his thirties or forties in good health.

The chain carries TRBV7-2 and TRBJ1-1; D gene unclear. The germline gives CDR1 SGHTA, CDR2 FQGNSA. The V end lost 1 base, the J end lost 1 base, and 10 bases lay between the germline ends. The CDR3 covers 15 residues. The CDR3 is CASSLDRRGNTEAFF. In DNA form, the CDR3 reads TGTGCCAGCAGCTTAGACAGACGGGGGAACACTGAAGCTTTCTTT.

The J gene is TRBJ2-7, the V gene TRBV11-1; unclear D gene. The V end was cut by 1 base, the J end by 6 bases, with 16 bases between. The CDR3 covers 15 residues. The germline gives CDR1 SGHAT, CDR2 FQDESV (reference sequence). This chain's CDR3 is CASSLVVGMGAEQYF. The CDR3 bases are TGTGCCAGCAGCTTAGTAGTGGGGATGGGCGCCGAGCAGTACTTC.

Turning to this clone: A read error may produce the germline difference seen at one junction end. The chain is built from TRBV7-2 and TRBJ2-3, with a possible D match to TRBD1 (5 bases). From germline, CDR1 is SGHTA and CDR2 FQGNSA. CDR3 length: 14 residues. The CDR3 coding sequence is TGTGCCAACAGCTTGCAGGGCGGCACAGATACGCAGTATTTT. As protein: CANSLQGGTDTQYF.

This chain uses TRBV20-1 with TRBJ1-1; 10 bases map to TRBD1. This CDR3 contains 17 residues. The ends lost 3 bases at V and 0 bases at J; junction bases unmatched: 10. Germline CDR1 DFQATT, CDR2 SNEGSKA (reference sequence). The CDR3 sequence is CSASRQGARGVNTEAFF. The CDR3 DNA sequence: TGCAGTGCTAGTAGACAGGGGGCGCGGGGGGTGAACACTGAAGCTTTCTTT.

This sequence joins TRBV19 and TRBJ1-4, with a tentative D call TRBD1 (5 bases). This CDR3 region has 14 residues. Per germline, CDR1 LNHDA and CDR2 SQIVND (reference sequence). Trimming stripped 7 bases from V and 0 bases from J, with 9 bases between. CDR3 DNA sequence: TGTGCCAGTACCTTGGGACCAACTAATGAAAAACTGTTTTTT. It codes for CASTLGPTNEKLFF.

This clone was detected only once. The chain combines TRBV27 with TRBJ2-3; D unclear. Germline V gives CDR1 MNHEY, CDR2 SMNVEV (reference sequence). The CDR3 covers 16 residues. V lost 5 bases and J lost 2, with 17 bases in between. The CDR3, as DNA: TGTGCCAGCAGTACGGACCGATTACGGTACACAGATACGCAGTATTTT. As protein: CASSTDRLRYTDTQYF.

This chain uses TRBV6-5 with TRBJ2-7; 10 bases are a match to TRBD1. CDR1 and CDR2 (germline): MNHEY, SVGAGI. V trimming: 2 bases; J trimming: 2 bases; junction bases outside the gene matches: 0. This CDR3 spans 14 amino acids. The CDR3: CASSYGTGAYEQYF. The DNA for the CDR3 is TGTGCCAGCAGTTACGGGACAGGGGCCTACGAGCAGTACTTC.

The rearrangement joins TRBV2 to TRBJ1-4; TRBD1 might be the D (5 bases). CDR1 is SNHLY, CDR2 FYNNEI, per germline. V gave up 7 bases and J gave up 8 bases, with 17 bases separating them. The CDR3 contains 14 residues. CDR3 nucleotide sequence: TGTGCCAGCAAGGATTGGGGCGAGGACGAAAAACTGTTTTTT. This sequence encodes CASKDWGEDEKLFF.

J is TRBJ2-3 and V is TRBV24-1; D is undetermined. This CDR3 comprises 13 residues. Germline V gene lookup returns CDR1 KGHDR and CDR2 SFDVKD. Trimming shortened V by 1 base and J by 7 bases, and 8 bases separated the two germline ends. The CDR3 DNA reads TGTGCCACCAGTGATTTTGACGGCTATACGCAGTATTTT. Translation gives CATSDFDGYTQYF.

The chain has TRBV29-1 and TRBJ2-5; a weak D match, TRBD1 (5 bases). Trimming took 5 bases from V and 5 from J, leaving 12 bases between them. CDR1 is SQVTM, CDR2 ANQGSEA, per germline. The CDR3 sequence is 12 residues long. The CDR3 DNA reads TGCAGCGTTCGAAAAGGGGCTGAGACCCAGTACTTC. Translated, it gives CSVRKGAETQYF.

The V call is TRBV7-3, the J call TRBJ2-2; perhaps TRBD2 as D (6 bases). The CDR3 has 14 residues. Germline-derived CDR1 and CDR2 are SGHTA and FQGTGA. V was clipped by 5 bases and J by 1 base, with 8 bases between them. DNA of the CDR3: TGTGCCAGCAGCCGGGGGAGGAACACCGGGGAGCTGTTTTTT. Its translation is CASSRGRNTGELFF. Drawing the rest from reference TRBV7-3 and TRBJ2-2, the complete variable domain is GAGVSQTPSNKVTEKGKYVELRCDPISGHTALYWYRQSLGQGPEFLIYFQGTGAADDSGLPNDRFFAVRPEGSVSTLKIQRTERGDSAVYLCASSRGRNTGELFFGEGSRLTVL.

The chain joins TRBV20-1 to TRBJ2-7; the D is unclear. The CDR3 spans 11 residues. Germline CDR1 and CDR2: DFQATT and SNEGSKA (reference sequence). CDR3 in amino acids: CKGASSYEQYF. Written as DNA, the CDR3 is TGCAAGGGCGCCTCATCCTACGAGCAGTACTTC.

This clone was seen only once. This chain joins TRBV20-1 and TRBJ2-7, with D unclear. Deletions cut 6 bases from V and 1 base from J, with 7 bases between. The CDR3 spans 11 residues. Germline assignment: CDR1 DFQATT and CDR2 SNEGSKA (reference sequence). For the CDR3, the DNA is TGCAGTGCGGTATTATCCTACGAGCAGTACTTC. As protein: CSAVLSYEQYF.

The CDR3 DNA is TGTGCCAGCAGCCTGCACGATTCCTACGAGCAGTACTTC. Protein product: CASSLHDSYEQYF. This chain connects TRBV6-5 to TRBJ2-7; D ambiguous. The ends were cut back, 6 bases at V and 1 base at J, with 10 bases in the middle. CDR3 length: 13 residues. Germline V gene sequence: CDR1 MNHEY, CDR2 SVGAGI.

This clone occurred once. The chain carries TRBV19 and TRBJ2-1; 10 nucleotides line up with TRBD2. The CDR3 has 15 residues. Germline CDR1 LNHDA, CDR2 SQIVND (reference sequence). V lost 6 bases, J lost 0 bases, and 2 bases stayed unmatched. The CDR3 region is CASRLAGTSYNEQFF. In DNA form, the CDR3 reads TGTGCCAGTAGACTAGCGGGAACCTCCTACAATGAGCAGTTCTTC.

The chain has TRBV29-1 and TRBJ1-1; no clear D gene. Germline CDR1 is SQVTM and CDR2 is ANQGSEA. This CDR3 has 14 residues. V was clipped by 8 bases and J by 1 base, with 17 bases between them. The CDR3 is CSHRDAGANTEAFF. CDR3 in DNA: TGCAGCCACCGAGACGCGGGCGCGAACACTGAAGCTTTCTTT.

V gene TRBV7-9 combines with J gene TRBJ2-5, with D possibly matching TRBD1 (5 bases). This CDR3 contains 16 residues. V was trimmed by 5 bases and J by 1 base, leaving 17 bases between them. Germline-derived CDR1 and CDR2 are SEHNR and FQNEAQ (reference sequence). The CDR3, as DNA: TGTGCCAGCAGCCCCCTTGGCACAGGACCCCAAGAGACCCAGTACTTC. Protein sequence: CASSPLGTGPQETQYF.